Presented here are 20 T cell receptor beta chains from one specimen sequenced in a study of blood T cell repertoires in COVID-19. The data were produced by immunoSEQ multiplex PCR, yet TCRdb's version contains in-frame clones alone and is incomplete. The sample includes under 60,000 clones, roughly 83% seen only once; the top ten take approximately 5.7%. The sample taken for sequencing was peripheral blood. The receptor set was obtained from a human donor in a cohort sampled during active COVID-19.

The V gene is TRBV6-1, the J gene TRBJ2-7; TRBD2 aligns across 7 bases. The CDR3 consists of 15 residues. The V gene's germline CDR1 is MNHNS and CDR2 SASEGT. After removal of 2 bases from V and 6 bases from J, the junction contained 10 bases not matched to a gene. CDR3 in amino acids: CASSELGRGEGEQYF. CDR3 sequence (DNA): TGTGCCAGCAGTGAACTCGGCCGTGGGGAGGGCGAGCAGTACTTC.

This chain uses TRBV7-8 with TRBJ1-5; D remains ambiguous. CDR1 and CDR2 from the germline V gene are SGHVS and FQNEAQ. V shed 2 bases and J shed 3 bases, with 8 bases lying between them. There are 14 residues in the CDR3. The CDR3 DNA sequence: TGTGCCAGCAGCTTAAACGCAGTCAATCAGCCCCAGCATTTT. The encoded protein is CASSLNAVNQPQHF.

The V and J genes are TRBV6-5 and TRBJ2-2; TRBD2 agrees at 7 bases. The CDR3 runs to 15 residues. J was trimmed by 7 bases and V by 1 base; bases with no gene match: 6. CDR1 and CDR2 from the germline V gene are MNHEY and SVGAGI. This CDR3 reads CASSYWGLRGGELFF. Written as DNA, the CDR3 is TGTGCCAGCAGTTACTGGGGACTAAGGGGCGGGGAGCTGTTTTTT.

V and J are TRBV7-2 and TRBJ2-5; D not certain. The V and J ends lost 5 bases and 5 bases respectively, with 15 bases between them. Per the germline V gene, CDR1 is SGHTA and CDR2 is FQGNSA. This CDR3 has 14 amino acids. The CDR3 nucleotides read TGTGCCAGCAGCCGCGCCAACGCCGTGGAGACCCAGTACTTC. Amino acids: CASSRANAVETQYF. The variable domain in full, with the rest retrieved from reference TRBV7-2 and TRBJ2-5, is GAGVSQSPSNKVTEKGKDVELRCDPISGHTALYWYRQSLGQGLEFLIYFQGNSAPDKSGLPSDRFSAERTGGSVSTLTIQRTQQEDSAVYLCASSRANAVETQYFGPGTRLLVL.

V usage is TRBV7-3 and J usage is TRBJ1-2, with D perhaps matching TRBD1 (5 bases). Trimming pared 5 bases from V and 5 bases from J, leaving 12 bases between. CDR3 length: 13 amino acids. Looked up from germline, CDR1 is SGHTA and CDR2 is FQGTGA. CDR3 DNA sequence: TGTGCCAGCAGCCCGACAGTTGGTTATGGCTACACCTTC. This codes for CASSPTVGYGYTF.

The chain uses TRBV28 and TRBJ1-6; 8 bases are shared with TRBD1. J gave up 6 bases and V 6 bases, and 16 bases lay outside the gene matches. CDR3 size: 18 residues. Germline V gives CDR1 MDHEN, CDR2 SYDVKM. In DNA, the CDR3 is TGTGCCAGCAGCCCCAAAAATCAGGGGGCCTTGAGTAATTCACCCCTCCACTTT. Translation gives CASSPKNQGALSNSPLHF.

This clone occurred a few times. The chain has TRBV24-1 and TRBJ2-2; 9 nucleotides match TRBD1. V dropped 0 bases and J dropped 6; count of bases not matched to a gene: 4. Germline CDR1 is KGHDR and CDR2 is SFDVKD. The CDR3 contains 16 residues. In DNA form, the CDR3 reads TGTGCCACCAGTGATTTGACAGGGGGCGCGGCCGGGGAGCTGTTTTTT. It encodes CATSDLTGGAAGELFF.

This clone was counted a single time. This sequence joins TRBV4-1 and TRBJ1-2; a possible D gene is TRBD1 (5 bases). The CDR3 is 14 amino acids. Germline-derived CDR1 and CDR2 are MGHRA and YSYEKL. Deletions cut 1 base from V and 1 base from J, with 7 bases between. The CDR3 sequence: CASSQGQLNYGYTF. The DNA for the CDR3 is TGCGCCAGCAGCCAAGGACAGCTTAACTATGGCTACACCTTC.

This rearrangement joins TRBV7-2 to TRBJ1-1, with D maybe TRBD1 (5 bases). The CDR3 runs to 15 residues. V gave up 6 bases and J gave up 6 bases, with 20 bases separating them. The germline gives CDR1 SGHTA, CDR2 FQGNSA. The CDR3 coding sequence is TGTGCCAGCAGACCGCATCACGGGGGATCGGCTGAAGCTTTCTTT. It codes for CASRPHHGGSAEAFF. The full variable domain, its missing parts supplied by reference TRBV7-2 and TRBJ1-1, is GAGVSQSPSNKVTEKGKDVELRCDPISGHTALYWYRQSLGQGLEFLIYFQGNSAPDKSGLPSDRFSAERTGGSVSTLTIQRTQQEDSAVYLCASRPHHGGSAEAFFGQGTRLTVV.

CDR3 nucleotides: TGTGCCAGCAGCTTCCGGGGGTGGGATGGCTACACCTTC. Translation gives CASSFRGWDGYTF. J is TRBJ1-2 and V is TRBV5-4, with D perhaps matching TRBD1 (5 bases). V lost 2 bases and J lost 6, with 11 bases in between. The CDR3 consists of 13 residues. CDR1 SGHNT and CDR2 YYREEE come from the germline V gene (reference sequence).

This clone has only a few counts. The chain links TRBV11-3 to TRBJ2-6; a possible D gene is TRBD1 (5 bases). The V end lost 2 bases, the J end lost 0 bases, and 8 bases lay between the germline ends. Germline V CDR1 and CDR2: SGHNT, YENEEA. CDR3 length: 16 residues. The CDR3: CASSLRTPSGANVLTF. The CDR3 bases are TGTGCCAGCAGCTTACGGACACCCTCTGGGGCCAACGTCCTGACTTTC.

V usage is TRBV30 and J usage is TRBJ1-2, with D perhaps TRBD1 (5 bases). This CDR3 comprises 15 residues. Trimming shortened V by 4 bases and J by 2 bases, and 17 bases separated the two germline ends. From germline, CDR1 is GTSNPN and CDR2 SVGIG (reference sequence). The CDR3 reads CAWNRAGRSNYGYTF. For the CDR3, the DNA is TGTGCCTGGAATCGTGCAGGGAGGTCGAACTATGGCTACACCTTC.

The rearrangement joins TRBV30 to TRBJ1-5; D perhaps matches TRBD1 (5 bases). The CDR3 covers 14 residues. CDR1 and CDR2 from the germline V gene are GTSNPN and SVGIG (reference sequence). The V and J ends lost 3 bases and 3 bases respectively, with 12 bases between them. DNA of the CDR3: TGTGCCTGGAGCGACGGGACTGACAATCAGCCCCAGCATTTT. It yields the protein CAWSDGTDNQPQHF.

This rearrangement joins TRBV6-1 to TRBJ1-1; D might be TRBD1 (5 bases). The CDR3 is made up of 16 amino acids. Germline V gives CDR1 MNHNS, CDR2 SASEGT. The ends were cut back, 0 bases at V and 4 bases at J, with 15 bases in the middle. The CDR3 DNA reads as TGTGCCAGCAGTGAAGCGGGAGGGGTTCTGGCCACTGAAGCTTTCTTT. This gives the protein CASSEAGGVLATEAFF.

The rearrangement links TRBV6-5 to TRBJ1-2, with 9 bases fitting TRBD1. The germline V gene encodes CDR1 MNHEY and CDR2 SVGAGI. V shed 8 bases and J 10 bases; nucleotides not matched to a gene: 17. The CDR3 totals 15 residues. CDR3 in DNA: TGTGCCAGCCTCGCCCTCCCGGGGACAGGGTTAGACTACACCTTC. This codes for CASLALPGTGLDYTF.

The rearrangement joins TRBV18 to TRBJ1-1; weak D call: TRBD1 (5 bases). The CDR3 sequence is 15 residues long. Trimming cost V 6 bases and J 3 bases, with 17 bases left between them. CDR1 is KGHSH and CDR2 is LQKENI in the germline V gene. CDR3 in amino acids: CASSRTLRGDTEAFF. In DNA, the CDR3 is TGTGCCAGCTCCAGGACACTCCGGGGGGACACTGAAGCTTTCTTT. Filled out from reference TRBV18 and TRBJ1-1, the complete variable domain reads NAGVMQNPRHLVRRRGQEARLRCSPMKGHSHVYWYRQLPEEGLKFMVYLQKENIIDESGMPKERFSAEFPKEGPSILRIQQVVRGDSAAYFCASSRTLRGDTEAFFGQGTRLTVV.

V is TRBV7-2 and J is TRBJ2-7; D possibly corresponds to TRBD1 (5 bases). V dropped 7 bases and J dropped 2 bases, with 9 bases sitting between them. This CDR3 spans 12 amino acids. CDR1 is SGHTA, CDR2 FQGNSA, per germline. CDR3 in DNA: TGTGCCAGCAAAGGGGTGACCTACGAGCAGTACTTC. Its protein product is CASKGVTYEQYF.

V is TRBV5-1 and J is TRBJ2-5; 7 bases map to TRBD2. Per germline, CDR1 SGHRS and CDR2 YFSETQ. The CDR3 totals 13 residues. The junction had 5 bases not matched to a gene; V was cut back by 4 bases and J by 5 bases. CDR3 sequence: CASSPVGGETQYF. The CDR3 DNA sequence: TGCGCCAGCAGCCCGGTGGGGGGGGAGACCCAGTACTTC.

The CDR3 DNA sequence: TGTGCCAGCAGCTTGGGGAATCCGACAGGGGTGAACACTGAAGCTTTCTTT. Translated, it gives CASSLGNPTGVNTEAFF. The chain recombines TRBV5-4 with TRBJ1-1, with 8 bases identical to TRBD1. This CDR3 spans 17 amino acids. Unmatched junction bases numbered 7, after V lost 0 bases and J lost 0 bases. Germline CDR1 is SGHNT and CDR2 is YYREEE (reference sequence).

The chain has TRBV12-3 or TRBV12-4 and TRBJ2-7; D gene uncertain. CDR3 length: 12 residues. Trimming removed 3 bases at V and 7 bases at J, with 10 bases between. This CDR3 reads CASSFSPGEQYF. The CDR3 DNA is TGTGCCAGCAGTTTTAGTCCGGGTGAGCAGTACTTC.